Sequencing of this TCR beta chain was carried out in a study of identifying expanded T cells in peripheral blood. The CDR3 spans 15 residues. Trimming shortened V by 6 bases and J by 2 bases, and 17 bases separated the two germline ends. The germline V gene encodes CDR1 MDHEN and CDR2 SYDVKM. The method was immunoSEQ multiplex PCR; TCRdb's version includes in-frame clones alone and lacks a portion of them. The sample lists around 95,000 clones; around 90% were seen once. The chain employs TRBV28 and TRBJ2-7; D remains unclear. This TCR was sampled from a person aged 18-69 years in good health. The sequenced sample consisted of blood. CDR3 DNA sequence: TGTGCCAGCAGCCCAACATCAACCCTAGCCTACGAGCAGTACTTC. Translation gives CASSPTSTLAYEQYF.